Listed here are 23 T cell receptor beta chains from one sample, sequenced in a study of T cell clonotyping in hematopoietic cell transplantation. Time point in this sample: recipient sample about 28 days before transplant, after cytoreduction. TCRdb keeps only in-frame clones here, not all; method: immunoSEQ multiplex PCR. The table records roughly 29,000 clones, around 80% of them present only once. Specimen: peripheral blood mononuclear cells, collected before stem cell transplant. These receptors came from a woman in her twenties or thirties with chronic myeloid leukemia. Some clones in this sample may be carry-over from other donors' samples.

The chain links TRBV14 to TRBJ1-1; D is unresolved. The CDR3 is made up of 13 amino acids. CDR1 is SGHDN, CDR2 FVKESK, per germline. The ends were cut back, 1 base at V and 5 bases at J, with 8 bases in the middle. This chain's CDR3 is CASSQGTTTEAFF. The CDR3, as DNA: TGTGCCAGCAGCCAAGGAACTACGACTGAAGCTTTCTTT.

The table lists this clone with a few counts. The J gene is TRBJ1-4, the V gene TRBV21-1; no check of the table's D call, TRBD1, against the DNA was made. TRBV21-1 is flagged as a pseudogene. This CDR3 is 14 amino acids long. The CDR3 loop reads CASSEGQVREKLFF. The DNA of the CDR3 is TGTGCCAGCAGCGAGGGACAGGTAAGGGAAAAACTGTTTTTT.

The table lists this clone with a count of one. V and J are TRBV14 and TRBJ2-1, with TRBD2 matching 10 bases. Germline V lookup: CDR1 SGHDN, CDR2 FVKESK. The CDR3 has 15 amino acids. V dropped 4 bases and J dropped 3; count of bases not matched to a gene: 3. CDR3 sequence reads: CASSLLAGDYNEQFF. The CDR3 DNA sequence: TGTGCCAGCAGCCTGCTAGCGGGGGACTACAATGAGCAGTTCTTC.

The V call is TRBV27, the J call TRBJ1-2; 8 bases are shared with TRBD1. With V trimmed by 0 bases and J by 3 bases, 0 bases remained unmatched. The germline V gene encodes CDR1 MNHEY and CDR2 SMNVEV (reference sequence). This CDR3 region has 14 residues. In DNA form, the CDR3 reads TGTGCCAGCAGTTTATCGACAGGGGACTATGGCTACACCTTC. This encodes CASSLSTGDYGYTF.

V usage is TRBV4-2 and J usage is TRBJ2-1, with 7 bases identical to TRBD2. V lost 1 base, J lost 4 bases, and 7 bases stayed unmatched. CDR3 length: 16 residues. Looked up from germline, CDR1 is LGHNA and CDR2 is YNFKEQ. In DNA form, the CDR3 reads TGTGCCAGCAGCCAAGTCCTCGAGCGGGGATACAATGAGCAGTTCTTC. Translation: CASSQVLERGYNEQFF.

The chain has TRBV27 and TRBJ1-2, with 7 nucleotides matching TRBD1. Germline assignment: CDR1 MNHEY and CDR2 SMNVEV (reference sequence). The ends lost 4 bases at V and 7 bases at J; junction bases unmatched: 12. The CDR3 contains 15 residues. The chain's CDR3 is CASSSLVTGAVGYTF. The CDR3 DNA reads TGTGCCAGCAGTTCCTTAGTCACAGGGGCGGTTGGCTACACCTTC.

The rearrangement uses TRBV5-1 and TRBJ2-3; D is unresolved. Germline lookup yields CDR1 SGHRS and CDR2 YFSETQ. V shed 4 bases and J shed 0 bases, with 9 bases lying between them. This CDR3 has 14 amino acids. CDR3 residues: CASSTQPSTDTQYF. DNA for the CDR3: TGCGCCAGCAGCACACAGCCTAGCACAGATACGCAGTATTTT.

V and J are TRBV6-5 and TRBJ2-4, with 7 nucleotides matching TRBD2. Germline loops: CDR1 MNHEY, CDR2 SVGAGI. Trimming at V came to 9 bases and at J to 0 bases, leaving 8 bases not matched to a gene. This CDR3 spans 15 amino acids. CDR3 sequence: CASQAGVLAKNIQYF. CDR3 DNA sequence: TGTGCCAGTCAGGCGGGGGTACTAGCCAAAAACATTCAGTACTTC.

This chain uses TRBV5-4 with TRBJ2-7; D may match TRBD1 or TRBD2 (6 bases each). The germline V gene has CDR1 SGHNT and CDR2 YYREEE (reference sequence). V dropped 2 bases and J dropped 1 base, with 13 bases sitting between them. The CDR3 spans 15 residues. The CDR3 loop is CASSFPGAGSYEQYF. In nucleotides, the CDR3 is TGTGCCAGCAGCTTTCCGGGGGCGGGTTCCTACGAGCAGTACTTC.

The CDR3 here is CASSEAADTLVGEKLFF. The DNA of the CDR3 is TGTGCCAGCAGTGAAGCGGCGGACACCCTCGTCGGGGAAAAACTGTTTTTT. This rearrangement joins TRBV2 to TRBJ1-4; D perhaps matches TRBD1 (5 bases). The CDR3 is 17 residues long. The V end was cut by 0 bases, the J end by 8 bases, with 19 bases between. The germline gives CDR1 SNHLY, CDR2 FYNNEI.

CDR3 bases: TGTGCCAGCAGGTCTCTAGCGGGGGGGCCGACCGGGGAGCTGTTTTTT. Translated, it gives CASRSLAGGPTGELFF. The chain links TRBV7-2 to TRBJ2-2; 12 nucleotides align to TRBD2. CDR3 length equals 16 residues. Germline V gives CDR1 SGHTA, CDR2 FQGNSA. J gave up 5 bases and V 6 bases, and 7 bases lay outside the gene matches.

This clone was detected only a few times. This chain links TRBV7-9 with TRBJ2-2, with 7 positions matching TRBD2. Germline values: CDR1 SEHNR, CDR2 FQNEAQ (reference sequence). CDR3 length equals 16 residues. The V segment lost 1 base and the J segment 3 bases; nucleotides outside the gene matches: 5. Here the CDR3 DNA reads TGTGCCAGCAGCTTAGGCGGCGGGAGAGACACCGGGGAGCTGTTTTTT. It translates to CASSLGGGRDTGELFF. Full variable domain (outside the CDR3, taken from reference TRBV7-9 and TRBJ2-2): DTGVSQNPRHKITKRGQNVTFRCDPISEHNRLYWYRQTLGQGPEFLTYFQNEAQLEKSRLLSDRFSAERPKGSFSTLEIQRTEQGDSAMYLCASSLGGGRDTGELFFGEGSRLTVL.

V usage is TRBV4-3 and J usage is TRBJ1-2; D is undetermined. Germline CDR1 and CDR2: LGHNA and YSLEER. Deletions cut 3 bases from V and 2 bases from J, with 13 bases between. The CDR3 consists of 15 residues. DNA of the CDR3: TGCGCCAGCAGCCATTACACGGATTCCAACTATGGCTACACCTTC. The encoded protein is CASSHYTDSNYGYTF.

V usage is TRBV2 and J usage is TRBJ2-5; the match to TRBD2 covers 7 bases. The junction had 2 bases not matched to a gene; V was cut back by 5 bases and J by 5 bases. Germline CDR1 reads SNHLY; CDR2 reads FYNNEI. There are 12 residues in the CDR3. The CDR3 DNA follows: TGTGCCAGCAGTTCACTAGCGGAGACCCAGTACTTC. This codes for CASSSLAETQYF.

The chain has TRBV28 and TRBJ2-7; D is perhaps TRBD2 (5 bases). The germline CDR1 and CDR2 sequences are MDHEN and SYDVKM. V lost 4 bases and J lost 3, with 10 bases in between. The CDR3 length is 13 residues. The CDR3 is CASSSDSSYEQYF. The CDR3 region has the DNA TGTGCCAGCAGTTCGGACTCTAGCTACGAGCAGTACTTC.

This clone was seen a single time. The CDR3 is CAWSVLGQSGASYNEQFF. The CDR3 nucleotides are TGTGCCTGGAGTGTACTAGGACAGTCCGGGGCCTCCTACAATGAGCAGTTCTTC. J is TRBJ2-1 and V is TRBV30; TRBD1 might be the D (6 bases). The germline gives CDR1 GTSNPN, CDR2 SVGIG (reference sequence). There are 18 residues in the CDR3. The V end lost 0 bases, the J end lost 0 bases, and 18 bases lay between the germline ends.

The V gene is TRBV10-3, the J gene TRBJ1-1; D might be TRBD1 (5 bases). The V and J ends lost 0 bases and 7 bases respectively, with 15 bases between them. CDR3 size: 15 residues. Germline CDR1 is ENHRY and CDR2 is SYGVKD. CDR3 sequence reads: CAISESGGGNGEAFF. The CDR3 region has the DNA TGTGCCATCAGTGAGTCGGGCGGGGGGAATGGTGAAGCTTTCTTT.

The rearrangement links TRBV19 to TRBJ1-6, with a possible D match to TRBD1 (6 bases). Germline V gene sequence: CDR1 LNHDA, CDR2 SQIVND (reference sequence). Between the trimmed V and J ends, which lost 7 bases and 6 bases, there was a span of 13 bases. The CDR3 consists of 14 residues. CDR3 nucleotide sequence: TGTGCCAGTAACGCGGGACAACCTAATTCACCCCTCCACTTT. Protein product: CASNAGQPNSPLHF.

The chain has TRBV30 and TRBJ1-2; 8 bases map to TRBD1. The CDR3 runs 13 residues. V shed 3 bases and J 8 bases; nucleotides not matched to a gene: 8. CDR1 and CDR2 from the germline V gene are GTSNPN and SVGIG (reference sequence). DNA for the CDR3: TGTGCCTGGAGGTCAACCGGACAGGGAGGCTACACCTTC. Protein: CAWRSTGQGGYTF.

The chain uses TRBV6-1 and TRBJ1-2; 9 positions match TRBD1. Per germline, CDR1 MNHNS and CDR2 SASEGT. This CDR3 spans 14 amino acids. Germline trimming cut 2 bases from V and 5 bases from J; bases unmatched to any gene: 3. DNA of the CDR3: TGTGCCAGCAGTGAAAGGGGACAGGGATATGGCTACACCTTC. Translation gives CASSERGQGYGYTF.

Only a few counts were recorded for this clone. The V gene is TRBV28, the J gene TRBJ2-7, with D unresolved. The CDR3 is made up of 12 amino acids. CDR1 is MDHEN, CDR2 SYDVKM, per germline. With 4 bases removed from V and 1 base from J, the gap between germline ends came to 5 bases. The CDR3 region has the DNA TGTGCCAGCAGTTACGCTTCCTACGAGCAGTACTTC. This gives the protein CASSYASYEQYF.

V is TRBV4-1 and J is TRBJ1-4; D unclear. The CDR3 has 18 residues. The V gene lost 0 bases and the J gene lost 8 bases, with 22 bases spanning the gap. In germline, CDR1 is MGHRA, CDR2 YSYEKL. DNA for the CDR3: TGCGCCAGCAGCCAAGATCCCTTTCTTGGGGATAAGAGGGAAAAACTGTTTTTT. As protein: CASSQDPFLGDKREKLFF.

The V and J genes are TRBV2 and TRBJ2-7; D unresolved. Germline CDR1 reads SNHLY; CDR2 reads FYNNEI. The CDR3 is 10 amino acids. The V gene lost 4 bases and the J gene lost 2 bases, with 0 bases spanning the gap. The CDR3 DNA follows: TGTGCCAGCAGTGCCTACGAGCAGTACTTC. This gives the protein CASSAYEQYF.